One sample yielded the 22 T cell receptor beta chains listed below, sequenced in a study of shared clonotypes between healthy human individuals (dated by TCRdb to about 2020). Library preparation used the immunoSEQ multiplex PCR assay. In TCRdb, the immuneACCESS table is reduced to in-frame sequences with V and J assigned. These tables do not hold every clone; where another copy was compared, an unresolved V gene accounts for under half, and the others remain unexplained. In this sample the table shows fewer than 2.5 million clones, roughly 93% of which occur a single time. Jointly, the top ten make up 0.36% of the sample. The sample comprised naive CD4+ T cells from PBMCs. What the cell subset or site label conveys for this sample: CD45RA+ positively selected. Receptor source: a young man in good health. Some clones in this sample may be carry-over from other donors' samples.

The chain links TRBV28 to TRBJ1-2; 7 bases are a match to TRBD1. Germline V CDR1 and CDR2: MDHEN, SYDVKM. V trimming: 7 bases; J trimming: 8 bases; junction bases outside the gene matches: 13. This CDR3 is 14 amino acids long. The CDR3 DNA sequence: TGTGCCAGCACAGTCCCAGGGGGGTATCAGGGCTACACCTTC. It translates to CASTVPGGYQGYTF.

This rearrangement joins TRBV9 to TRBJ2-5; a weak D match, TRBD1 (6 bases). Germline V gene sequence: CDR1 SGDLS, CDR2 YYNGEE. The CDR3 has 16 amino acids. V shed 0 bases and J shed 1 base, with 13 bases lying between them. CDR3 loop: CASSVAGVRSQETQYF. The CDR3 DNA follows: TGTGCCAGCAGCGTAGCAGGGGTCCGCTCCCAAGAGACCCAGTACTTC.

In this sample, this clone turned up a few times. The chain couples TRBV28 to TRBJ1-5, with TRBD1 matching over 8 bases. With V trimmed by 8 bases and J by 6 bases, 9 bases remained unmatched. The CDR3 has 14 amino acids. Germline assignment: CDR1 MDHEN and CDR2 SYDVKM. The CDR3 nucleotides read TGTGCCAGCTGTGTGACAGGGGCGGCTCAGCCCCAGCATTTT. It is translated as CASCVTGAAQPQHF.

The chain couples TRBV11-3 to TRBJ2-3; 8 nucleotides match TRBD2. Germline V CDR1 and CDR2: SGHNT, YENEEA. V trimming: 5 bases; J trimming: 4 bases; junction bases outside the gene matches: 8. The CDR3 is 15 amino acids. The CDR3 protein is CASSLRGGSADTQYF. In nucleotides, the CDR3 is TGTGCCAGCAGCCTACGGGGGGGAAGCGCAGATACGCAGTATTTT.

This clone was recorded once. The rearrangement uses TRBV6-5 and TRBJ1-1; maybe TRBD1 (5 bases). The CDR3 has 15 residues. Between the trimmed V and J ends, which lost 0 bases and 5 bases, there was a span of 13 bases. CDR1 and CDR2 (germline): MNHEY, SVGAGI. The CDR3 coding sequence is TGTGCCAGCAGTTACTCAGGGACGCGGAATACTGAAGCTTTCTTT. It encodes CASSYSGTRNTEAFF.

The genes are TRBV28 and TRBJ1-1; D call uncertain. The CDR3 sequence is 15 residues long. Trimming pared 4 bases from V and 0 bases from J, leaving 12 bases between. The germline V gene encodes CDR1 MDHEN and CDR2 SYDVKM. The CDR3 spells CASSYRGTMNTEAFF. The CDR3 DNA is TGTGCCAGCAGTTATCGGGGAACCATGAACACTGAAGCTTTCTTT.

The CDR3 here is CASSPKGNYGYTF. CDR3 DNA: TGTGCCAGTAGTCCCAAAGGGAACTATGGCTACACCTTC. The chain couples TRBV19 to TRBJ1-2, with no clear D. Germline V gene sequence: CDR1 LNHDA, CDR2 SQIVND (reference sequence). This CDR3 contains 13 residues. V was shortened by 5 bases and J by 2 bases, with 9 bases between the two germline ends.

The V call is TRBV7-8, the J call TRBJ1-1; 7 bases line up with TRBD1. This CDR3 is 11 amino acids long. V lost 5 bases and J lost 8; bases outside the gene matches: 2. In germline, CDR1 is SGHVS, CDR2 FQNEAQ. The CDR3 DNA sequence: TGTGCCAGCAGCAACAGGGGCGAAGCTTTCTTT. Its protein is CASSNRGEAFF.

The CDR3: CAISEIQAGTTF. CDR3 coding DNA: TGTGCCATCAGTGAGATCCAGGCTGGTACAACCTTC. The chain couples TRBV10-3 to TRBJ1-2, with D unresolved. CDR1 and CDR2 from the germline V gene are ENHRY and SYGVKD. Trimming stripped 2 bases from V and 14 bases from J, with 15 bases between. This CDR3 is 12 amino acids long.

J is TRBJ2-3 and V is TRBV18; D gene unclear. The CDR3 sequence is 13 residues long. V dropped 2 bases and J dropped 3 bases, with 6 bases sitting between them. Germline-derived CDR1 and CDR2 are KGHSH and LQKENI. The CDR3 sequence is CASSPIQTDTQYF. CDR3 bases: TGTGCCAGCTCACCAATTCAGACAGATACGCAGTATTTT.

This chain joins TRBV2 and TRBJ1-3; D call uncertain. The germline CDR1 and CDR2 sequences are SNHLY and FYNNEI. This CDR3 comprises 14 residues. V dropped 8 bases and J dropped 8 bases, with 19 bases sitting between them. The CDR3 region has the DNA TGTGCCAGCTCGGTAGTAACGGTCGGAGACACCATATATTTT. Protein: CASSVVTVGDTIYF.

In this sample, this clone turned up a few times. The rearrangement uses TRBV27 and TRBJ1-4; D gene unclear. Germline CDR1 and CDR2: MNHEY and SMNVEV (reference sequence). This CDR3 contains 15 residues. V lost 2 bases, J lost 8 bases, and 15 bases lay in between. CDR3 nucleotides: TGTGCCAGCAGTTTAAAGCCGCTACCTTGGGAAAAACTGTTTTTT. Its protein product is CASSLKPLPWEKLFF.

This clone was recorded only once. V usage is TRBV14 and J usage is TRBJ1-2, with 8 positions matching TRBD1. The CDR3 length is 15 residues. Germline-derived CDR1 and CDR2 are SGHDN and FVKESK. V was clipped by 1 base and J by 2 bases; unmatched bases: 3. As DNA, the CDR3 is TGTGCCAGCAGCCAAGGGTGGGACAGGAACTATGGCTACACCTTC. It codes for CASSQGWDRNYGYTF.

V gene TRBV6-5 combines with J gene TRBJ2-2; 10 positions agree with TRBD1. CDR1 is MNHEY, CDR2 SVGAGI, per germline. The CDR3 length is 15 residues. The J segment lost 4 bases and the V segment lost 5 bases, leaving 4 bases of the junction unmatched. The CDR3 reads CASSRQGAVTGELFF. Written as DNA, the CDR3 is TGTGCCAGCAGTCGACAGGGGGCAGTCACCGGGGAGCTGTTTTTT.

The genes are TRBV6-6 and TRBJ2-7; the D is unclear. V lost 0 bases and J 3 bases, leaving 9 bases between the germline ends. This CDR3 region has 14 residues. From germline, CDR1 is MNHNY and CDR2 SVGAGI (reference sequence). CDR3: CASSYSGFYYEQYF. In DNA form, the CDR3 reads TGTGCCAGCAGTTACTCAGGGTTCTACTACGAGCAGTACTTC.

The CDR3 region has the DNA TGTGCCAGCAGCTCCTATGGTGCGGGCCACGAGCAGTACTTC. Protein product: CASSSYGAGHEQYF. This chain uses TRBV7-8 with TRBJ2-7; TRBD2 might be the D (5 bases). Germline V gene lookup returns CDR1 SGHVS and CDR2 FQNEAQ. Trimming took off 4 bases at V and 5 bases at J, with 15 bases between the two ends. This CDR3 spans 14 amino acids.

The gene calls are TRBV6-1 and TRBJ1-2, with no clear D. Trimming left V 8 bases short and J 1 base short, with 8 bases between. The germline V gene encodes CDR1 MNHNS and CDR2 SASEGT. The CDR3 has 12 residues. CDR3 in DNA: TGTGCCAGCCATGACAATAACTATGGCTACACCTTC. Protein product: CASHDNNYGYTF.

The V call is TRBV4-2, the J call TRBJ2-3, with D maybe TRBD2 (5 bases). The CDR3 spans 13 residues. The V end was cut by 0 bases, the J end by 9 bases, with 10 bases between. The V gene's germline CDR1 is LGHNA and CDR2 YNFKEQ. As DNA, the CDR3 is TGTGCCAGCAGCCAAGAGAGGGAACAGACGCAGTATTTT. Translated, it gives CASSQEREQTQYF.

A few counts support this clone. The chain couples TRBV30 to TRBJ1-2; D ambiguous. V lost 2 bases and J 5 bases, leaving 15 bases between the germline ends. Germline-derived CDR1 and CDR2 are GTSNPN and SVGIG (reference sequence). The CDR3 length is 14 residues. In DNA form, the CDR3 reads TGTGCCTGGAGTAAACAGCTCTCTGGGTATGGCTACACCTTC. It encodes CAWSKQLSGYGYTF.

V and J are TRBV30 and TRBJ2-3, with D possibly being TRBD2 (6 bases). The CDR3 sequence is 15 residues long. CDR1 GTSNPN and CDR2 SVGIG come from the germline V gene (reference sequence). V lost 4 bases and J lost 1, with 15 bases in between. The CDR3 sequence is CAWTAGTPGTDTQYF. CDR3 in DNA: TGTGCCTGGACCGCGGGGACCCCTGGCACAGATACGCAGTATTTT.

V and J are TRBV5-1 and TRBJ1-4; 8 bases are a match to TRBD1. The CDR3 has 18 amino acids. Germline lookup yields CDR1 SGHRS and CDR2 YFSETQ. With V trimmed by 0 bases and J by 8 bases, 15 bases remained unmatched. CDR3 in DNA: TGCGCCAGCAGCTTGGAGGGCGGGACAGGAACGAGGAGGGAAAAACTGTTTTTT. Translated, it gives CASSLEGGTGTRREKLFF.

V is TRBV9 and J is TRBJ2-1; TRBD2 agrees at 13 bases. CDR1 is SGDLS, CDR2 YYNGEE, per germline. The CDR3 length is 16 residues. V dropped 4 bases and J dropped 7; count of bases not matched to a gene: 8. The CDR3, as DNA: TGTGCCAGCAGCATTACTAGCGGGAGGGCCACGAATGAGCAGTTCTTC. Its translation is CASSITSGRATNEQFF.